Reported below is one TCR beta chain. What it binds is unknown. TCRdb re-derived calls from the RT-PCR reads in MiXCR, one entry per CDR3 protein. The sample has fewer than 700,000 distinct CDR3 sequences, over 10% seen once; the top ten hold around 14%. The data derive from a study of response to subunit inactivated influenza vaccine. The study, taken as a whole, reports: Authors suggested seasonal influenza vaccinations each recruit few new T cells.

CDR3 length: 18 residues. V trimming: 4 bases; J trimming: 3 bases; junction bases outside the gene matches: 18. CDR1 and CDR2 from the germline V gene are DFQATT and SNEGSKA (reference sequence). This specimen was PBMCs from blood, taken 40 to 50 days after vaccination. This chain joins TRBV20-1 and TRBJ2-5; 9 positions agree with TRBD2. The receptor was isolated from a man aged 50-60 years who received an inactivated influenza vaccine. Here the CDR3 reads CSATPDRLGGGAEETQYF. In nucleotides, the CDR3 is TGCAGTGCTACCCCCGACCGTCTTGGCGGGGGGGCTGAAGAGACCCAGTACTTC.